The 26 T cell receptor beta chains presented below share a single source sample, sequenced in a study of blood T cell repertoires in COVID-19. Produced via immunoSEQ multiplex PCR; TCRdb's table is partial and in-frame only. Of hundreds of thousands of clones in the sample, around 90% are singletons; the top ten hold approximately 0.8%. The specimen sequenced was peripheral blood. These TCRs come from a woman aged 25 to 39 with acute or convalescent COVID-19.

CDR3 nucleotides: TGTGCCAGCAGCGATAGCGTCGGGCAAGAGACCCAGTACTTC. Its protein product is CASSDSVGQETQYF. This rearrangement joins TRBV14 to TRBJ2-5; TRBD2 might be the D (5 bases). V was clipped by 5 bases and J by 2 bases, with 12 bases between them. Looked up from germline, CDR1 is SGHDN and CDR2 is FVKESK. The length of the CDR3 is 14 residues.

This sequence joins TRBV10-3 and TRBJ1-2; a possible D gene is TRBD1 (6 bases). Deletions cut 8 bases from V and 4 bases from J, with 20 bases between. The CDR3 is 15 amino acids. Germline V CDR1 and CDR2: ENHRY, SYGVKD. For the CDR3, the DNA is TGTGCCATCCTTCCAGAGGGGGAAAGCTTCTATGGCTACACCTTC. Translated: CAILPEGESFYGYTF.

The rearrangement uses TRBV19 and TRBJ2-5; 8 bases match TRBD1. With 1 base clipped from V and 4 bases from J, the junction kept 8 bases outside the gene matches. The length of the CDR3 is 16 residues. Germline V gene sequence: CDR1 LNHDA, CDR2 SQIVND (reference sequence). The CDR3 here is CASSIVGQGRGETQYF. In nucleotides, the CDR3 is TGTGCCAGTAGTATAGTAGGACAGGGTAGGGGAGAGACCCAGTACTTC.

V is TRBV9 and J is TRBJ2-1, with TRBD2 matching over 11 bases. The junction had 10 bases not matched to a gene; V was cut back by 5 bases and J by 9 bases. Germline CDR1 SGDLS, CDR2 YYNGEE. The CDR3 loop spans 15 amino acids. CDR3 region: CASSETSGSGAEQFF. The CDR3 region has the DNA TGTGCCAGCAGTGAAACTAGCGGGAGCGGCGCTGAGCAGTTCTTC.

CDR3 sequence (DNA): TGTGCCAGCAGTCTAGAGTCGGAAAAGGAGTTCTTC. It translates to CASSLESEKEFF. The chain links TRBV5-4 to TRBJ2-1; the D is unclear. The CDR3 contains 12 residues. The germline V gene has CDR1 SGHNT and CDR2 YYREEE (reference sequence). V lost 5 bases to trimming and J lost 14 bases, with 17 bases between them.

The chain joins TRBV11-2 to TRBJ2-7; 8 positions agree with TRBD1. The CDR3 contains 15 residues. From germline, CDR1 is SGHAT and CDR2 FQNNGV. The V segment lost 5 bases and the J segment 1 base; nucleotides outside the gene matches: 7. CDR3: CASSPPGQGSYEQYF. DNA for the CDR3: TGTGCCAGCAGCCCCCCCGGACAGGGTTCCTACGAGCAGTACTTC.

This clone showed up just once. The J gene is TRBJ1-2, the V gene TRBV29-1; D ambiguous. In germline, CDR1 is SQVTM, CDR2 ANQGSEA. The germline V and J ends were trimmed by 3 bases and 8 bases, with 7 bases remaining between them. The CDR3 spans 10 residues. The CDR3 spells CSVDIGGYTF. CDR3 sequence (DNA): TGCAGCGTTGACATTGGCGGCTACACCTTC.

V is TRBV7-2 and J is TRBJ1-2, with 7 bases identical to TRBD1. CDR1 is SGHTA and CDR2 is FQGNSA in the germline V gene. The ends lost 1 base at V and 7 bases at J; junction bases unmatched: 12. CDR3 size: 16 residues. CDR3 sequence: CASSLDGGTGALGYTF. The DNA for the CDR3 is TGTGCCAGCAGCTTAGATGGGGGAACAGGGGCCCTTGGCTACACCTTC.

This rearrangement joins TRBV7-2 to TRBJ2-7, with D tentatively TRBD1 (6 bases). V lost 6 bases, J lost 2 bases, and 17 bases lay in between. This CDR3 spans 15 amino acids. The germline gives CDR1 SGHTA, CDR2 FQGNSA. CDR3 sequence (DNA): TGTGCCAGCAGGCATAGGGGGAGTGGGACCTACGAGCAGTACTTC. It yields the protein CASRHRGSGTYEQYF.

This chain joins TRBV11-3 and TRBJ2-5; D gene ambiguous. Germline V CDR1 and CDR2: SGHNT, YENEEA. The V gene lost 2 bases and the J gene lost 0 bases, with 13 bases spanning the gap. This CDR3 is 16 amino acids long. Here the CDR3 reads CASSLITAANQETQYF. The CDR3 DNA reads TGTGCCAGCAGCTTAATTACGGCGGCCAACCAAGAGACCCAGTACTTC.

This chain links TRBV19 with TRBJ2-7, with TRBD2 identical over 8 bases. V lost 7 bases, J lost 1 base, and 9 bases stayed unmatched. CDR1 is LNHDA, CDR2 SQIVND, per germline (reference sequence). The CDR3 is 15 residues long. The CDR3 DNA reads TGTGCCAGTAAGACGTCGAGCGGGAGTTCCTACGAGCAGTACTTC. Amino acid sequence: CASKTSSGSSYEQYF.

The chain couples TRBV5-1 to TRBJ2-3; TRBD2 agrees at 10 bases. Germline V CDR1 and CDR2: SGHRS, YFSETQ. CDR3 length: 15 residues. Trimming took 3 bases from V and 4 from J; bases not matched to a gene: 5. In DNA, the CDR3 is TGCGCCAGCAGCTCTCTAGCGGGAGTTTCAGATACGCAGTATTTT. This sequence encodes CASSSLAGVSDTQYF.

Only a few counts were recorded for this clone. The rearrangement uses TRBV20-1 and TRBJ1-2, with TRBD1 as a possible D gene (6 bases). CDR1 DFQATT and CDR2 SNEGSKA come from the germline V gene (reference sequence). Between the trimmed V and J ends, which lost 4 bases and 5 bases, there was a span of 8 bases. The CDR3 is 11 residues long. DNA for the CDR3: TGCAGTGCTAAAAGGGGGTATGGCTACACCTTC. This translates into CSAKRGYGYTF.

The table lists this clone with a few counts. The chain couples TRBV7-2 to TRBJ1-5, with TRBD1 matching 7 bases. Germline CDR1 SGHTA, CDR2 FQGNSA. This CDR3 is 14 amino acids long. After removal of 3 bases from V and 12 bases from J, the junction contained 11 bases not matched to a gene. The CDR3 DNA is TGTGCCAGCAGCTTCCCGGGACAGATAAGGGACCAGCATTTT. Translated: CASSFPGQIRDQHF.

The chain couples TRBV5-1 to TRBJ2-1; 7 nucleotides match TRBD2. Unmatched junction bases numbered 3, after V lost 2 bases and J lost 4 bases. Germline loops: CDR1 SGHRS, CDR2 YFSETQ. The CDR3 loop spans 14 amino acids. The CDR3 nucleotides are TGCGCCAGCAGCTTCGGGAGGCCATACAATGAGCAGTTCTTC. The encoded protein is CASSFGRPYNEQFF.

The chain links TRBV20-1 to TRBJ2-2; 10 nucleotides agree with TRBD2. J was trimmed by 6 bases and V by 3 bases; bases with no gene match: 7. This CDR3 is 15 amino acids long. From germline, CDR1 is DFQATT and CDR2 SNEGSKA (reference sequence). CDR3 in DNA: TGCAGTGCTAGTGAAGCGGGAGGGCTGGCCGGGGAGCTGTTTTTT. The encoded protein is CSASEAGGLAGELFF.

The genes are TRBV19 and TRBJ2-7; a weak D match, TRBD1 (6 bases). CDR3 length: 15 residues. Germline lookup yields CDR1 LNHDA and CDR2 SQIVND (reference sequence). Trimming removed 3 bases from V and 4 bases from J, with 16 bases in between. As DNA, the CDR3 is TGTGCCAGTAGTATTGGGGGTAGGGGGAAGTACGAGCAGTACTTC. This translates into CASSIGGRGKYEQYF.

For the CDR3, the DNA is TGTGCCAGCAGCTTTGGAGGGGCAGATACGCAGTATTTT. This translates into CASSFGGADTQYF. The chain is built from TRBV11-3 and TRBJ2-3; TRBD2 might be the D (6 bases). Trimming took off 3 bases at V and 4 bases at J, with 8 bases between the two ends. The germline gives CDR1 SGHNT, CDR2 YENEEA. The CDR3 loop spans 13 amino acids.

The V call is TRBV6-1, the J call TRBJ2-5; TRBD1 is a possible D gene (5 bases). V was cut by 5 bases and J by 0 bases, with 7 bases left in between. Germline V lookup: CDR1 MNHNS, CDR2 SASEGT. The CDR3 is 13 residues long. Here the CDR3 reads CASSLTDQETQYF. Written as DNA, the CDR3 is TGTGCCAGCAGTTTGACAGACCAAGAGACCCAGTACTTC.

The chain couples TRBV9 to TRBJ1-2; D uncertain. V gave up 4 bases and J gave up 4 bases, with 11 bases separating them. This CDR3 comprises 13 residues. Germline V gives CDR1 SGDLS, CDR2 YYNGEE. CDR3 nucleotides: TGTGCCAGCAGCCCAAGCGGGGTCTATGGCTACACCTTC. Its protein is CASSPSGVYGYTF. The full variable domain, rest sourced from reference TRBV9 and TRBJ1-2, is DSGVTQTPKHLITATGQRVTLRCSPRSGDLSVYWYQQSLDQGLQFLIQYYNGEERAKGNILERFSAQQFPDLHSELNLSSLELGDSALYFCASSPSGVYGYTFGSGTRLTVV.

V gene TRBV7-8 combines with J gene TRBJ2-7; 9 nucleotides agree with TRBD2. This CDR3 comprises 15 residues. Germline-derived CDR1 and CDR2 are SGHVS and FQNEAQ. Trimming removed 5 bases from V and 6 bases from J; junction bases left unmatched: 11. The CDR3 nucleotides read TGTGCCAGCAGCCCAGCGGGGCGGGAGGGAGGCGAGCAGTACTTC. Residues: CASSPAGREGGEQYF.

The genes are TRBV19 and TRBJ1-2; 7 nucleotides agree with TRBD1. V dropped 7 bases and J dropped 4; count of bases not matched to a gene: 15. This CDR3 spans 16 amino acids. The germline V gene has CDR1 LNHDA and CDR2 SQIVND (reference sequence). CDR3 protein: CASTKKTGSGPYGYTF. The CDR3 DNA reads TGTGCCAGTACCAAGAAGACAGGGTCCGGCCCCTATGGCTACACCTTC.

J is TRBJ1-1 and V is TRBV6-5; no clear D gene. Trimming pared 6 bases from V and 1 base from J, leaving 15 bases between. The CDR3 is made up of 15 amino acids. The germline gives CDR1 MNHEY, CDR2 SVGAGI. This CDR3 reads CASRTIGRPNTEAFF. CDR3 DNA sequence: TGTGCCAGCAGAACCATAGGGAGGCCGAACACTGAAGCTTTCTTT.

The rearrangement joins TRBV10-3 to TRBJ2-7; TRBD1 agrees at 10 bases. This CDR3 region has 18 residues. The J segment lost 2 bases and the V segment lost 4 bases, leaving 14 bases of the junction unmatched. The germline gives CDR1 ENHRY, CDR2 SYGVKD. This CDR3 reads CAISGKPSRQGATYEQYF. In DNA, the CDR3 is TGTGCCATCAGTGGAAAACCCTCCCGACAGGGGGCAACCTACGAGCAGTACTTC.

This clone appeared a single time. The chain uses TRBV9 and TRBJ2-3; 8 nucleotides match TRBD2. Looked up from germline, CDR1 is SGDLS and CDR2 is YYNGEE. The CDR3 is 15 residues long. V was pared by 4 bases and J by 5 bases, with 9 bases of the junction left unmatched. The CDR3 region is CASSPFTSGRDTQYF. CDR3 in DNA: TGTGCCAGCAGCCCGTTTACTAGCGGCAGAGATACGCAGTATTTT.

V and J are TRBV9 and TRBJ2-3; D remains ambiguous. V was clipped by 6 bases and J by 2 bases, with 10 bases between them. The CDR3 sequence is 13 residues long. Germline assignment: CDR1 SGDLS and CDR2 YYNGEE. CDR3 region: CASNLKLTDTQYF. Here the CDR3 DNA reads TGTGCCAGCAACCTCAAACTCACAGATACGCAGTATTTT. Supplemented by reference TRBV9 and TRBJ2-3, the full variable domain reads DSGVTQTPKHLITATGQRVTLRCSPRSGDLSVYWYQQSLDQGLQFLIQYYNGEERAKGNILERFSAQQFPDLHSELNLSSLELGDSALYFCASNLKLTDTQYFGPGTRLTVL.